Listed below are T cell receptor beta chains from one sample, sequenced in a study of technical replicates of blood from several donors. This table comes from immunoSEQ multiplex PCR, and its TCRdb copy is limited to in-frame clones, with some not included. Seen here are under 100,000 clones, 85% to 95% observed once, and the top ten hold 0.3% to 0.35%. Sequencing was performed on T cells isolated from PBMCs. Every receptor here comes from a human donor in good health. Both conserved end residues are part of each CDR3. The D gene is left open where the match is weak. Not every row has a clone size; where given, it reads once, few, many or a size class.

>NA|TRBJ1-2|TRBV28|NA
TGTGCCAGCAGATCCCCAGGGGTTAATGGCTACACCTTC
CASRSPGVNGYTF
>NA|TRBJ2-5|TRBV5-6|NA
TGTGCCAGCGTTAATCTCGGGGGTCAGGAGACCCAGTACTTC
CASVNLGGQETQYF
>TRBD2|TRBJ2-1|TRBV29-1|NA
TGCAGCGTTGAAAGGCGGCTAGCGGGGAATGAGCAGTTCTTC
CSVERRLAGNEQFF
>TRBD2|TRBJ2-7|TRBV28|NA
TGTGCCAGCAGTTTGGGGGGACTAGTTTCTTCGGAAGAGCAGTACTTC
CASSLGGLVSSEEQYF
>NA|TRBJ2-7|TRBV28|NA
TGTGCCAGCAAAATTCCCAGAGGAGAGCAGTACTTC
CASKIPRGEQYF
>TRBD1|TRBJ1-3|TRBV4-1|NA
TGCGCCAGCAGCCAACCTGACAGGGGTGGAAACACCATATATTTT
CASSQPDRGGNTIYF
>TRBD2|TRBJ2-7|TRBV11-3|NA
TGTGCCAGCACCCAGCGGGAGGGTCTCCCCTACGAGCAGTACTTC
CASTQREGLPYEQYF
>TRBD2|TRBJ2-3|TRBV6-1|once
TGTGCCAGCAGTGAACTCGGGGAGGGCCTGGCAGATACGCAGTATTTT
CASSELGEGLADTQYF
>NA|TRBJ1-1|TRBV29-1|NA
TGCAGCGTGGGGGGAGAGAACACTGAAGCTTTCTTT
CSVGGENTEAFF
>TRBD1|TRBJ1-1|TRBV6-6|NA
TGTGCCAGCAGTCCTCAGGGGGCTGAAGCTTTCTTT
CASSPQGAEAFF
>NA|TRBJ2-7|TRBV7-8|NA
TGTGCCAGCAGCTTAGTAACAGTTTTCTACGAGCAGTACTTC
CASSLVTVFYEQYF
>TRBD1|TRBJ1-1|TRBV28|NA
TGTGCCAGCAGTTCCAACAGGGGAAAGGCTGAAGCTTTCTTT
CASSSNRGKAEAFF
>TRBD2|TRBJ2-3|TRBV7-3|NA
TGTGCCAGCAGCTTATTACCTCCGTCTACTAGCGCAGATACGCAGTATTTT
CASSLLPPSTSADTQYF
>NA|TRBJ2-3|TRBV7-3|NA
TGTGCCAGCAGCTTAACTAGTGGGCCGGATACGCAGTATTTT
CASSLTSGPDTQYF